The 20 T cell receptor beta chains below all came from one sample that was sequenced in a study of early T cells in non-severe SARS-CoV-2 infection. TCRdb reprocessed the 5' RACE reads via MiXCR and lists one record per CDR3 protein. This sample yields approximately 84,000 distinct CDR3 sequences, of which 13% are seen a single time; around 6% belongs to the top ten. The sequenced material came from whole blood. The receptors here all came from an adult who was a healthcare worker with PCR-confirmed SARS-CoV-2 infection or an uninfected control (not recorded which).

The chain is built from TRBV10-3 and TRBJ1-1; D is possibly TRBD1 (6 bases). Germline V gene data show CDR1 as ENHRY and CDR2 as SYGVKD. The CDR3 loop spans 15 amino acids. V was pared by 2 bases and J by 1 base, with 11 bases between. DNA of the CDR3: TGTGCCATCAGTGAGCCGACAGGTACGAACACTGAAGCTTTCTTT. Protein: CAISEPTGTNTEAFF.

Of note for this clonotype: It is unclear where the CDR3 begins or ends on the DNA, so no DNA is shown, and the CDR3 is as TCRdb lists it. V is TRBV29-1 and J is TRBJ2-1; the table's D call, TRBD2, has no DNA check behind it. CDR1 is SQVTM and CDR2 is ANQGSEA in the germline V gene. The CDR3 region is 11 residues in length, termini included. This CDR3 is CSVAGGTSEFF.

This clonotype has just a few counts. This sequence joins TRBV29-1 and TRBJ2-1, with TRBD2 identical over 11 bases. After removal of 7 bases from V and 7 bases from J, the junction contained 12 bases not matched to a gene. Germline CDR1 reads SQVTM; CDR2 reads ANQGSEA. The CDR3 covers 15 residues. The CDR3 DNA is TGCAGCGCTGATACTAGCGGGAGTCGAGGTAATGAGCAGTTCTTC. It translates to CSADTSGSRGNEQFF.

There are many counts of this clonotype. The genes are TRBV20-1 and TRBJ2-1, with 11 bases identical to TRBD2. From germline, CDR1 is DFQATT and CDR2 SNEGSKA (reference sequence). This CDR3 spans 13 amino acids. V shed 8 bases, J shed 9 bases, and the junction held 9 bases outside the gene matches. The CDR3 is CSTLAGGLSEQFF. CDR3 nucleotides: TGCAGTACATTAGCGGGGGGGCTAAGTGAGCAGTTCTTC.

This chain uses TRBV29-1 with TRBJ2-3; D is possibly TRBD2 (7 bases). Deletions cut 7 bases from V and 4 bases from J, with 18 bases between. This CDR3 has 14 residues. Per the germline V gene, CDR1 is SQVTM and CDR2 is ANQGSEA. CDR3 nucleotides: TGCAGCGCAAGGGGGGGGCTCCGCGCAGATACGCAGTATTTT. Protein sequence: CSARGGLRADTQYF.

This clonotype was counted only a few times. The chain joins TRBV11-2 to TRBJ1-2; the D is unclear. Trimming shortened V by 5 bases and J by 8 bases, and 12 bases separated the two germline ends. Germline CDR1 is SGHAT and CDR2 is FQNNGV. The CDR3 contains 12 residues. The CDR3 DNA sequence: TGTGCCAGCAGCCTAGGACTTGGAGGCTACACCTTC. This encodes CASSLGLGGYTF. Full variable domain (outside the CDR3, taken from reference TRBV11-2 and TRBJ1-2): EAGVAQSPRYKIIEKRQSVAFWCNPISGHATLYWYQQILGQGPKLLIQFQNNGVVDDSQLPKDRFSAERLKGVDSTLKIQPAKLEDSAVYLCASSLGLGGYTFGSGTRLTVV.

The rearrangement links TRBV28 to TRBJ2-7, with unresolved D. V gave up 3 bases and J gave up 3 bases, with 12 bases separating them. The CDR3 totals 14 residues. The germline CDR1 and CDR2 sequences are MDHEN and SYDVKM. The DNA of the CDR3 is TGTGCCAGCAGTTTTGAGGCTGAACTCTACGAGCAGTACTTC. It encodes CASSFEAELYEQYF.

This clonotype occurred many times. The rearrangement uses TRBV28 and TRBJ2-2; D is possibly TRBD1 (5 bases). This CDR3 is built from 16 residues. Germline V gene sequence: CDR1 MDHEN, CDR2 SYDVKM. Trimming shortened V by 3 bases and J by 4 bases, and 15 bases separated the two germline ends. The CDR3: CASSFPHLTGTGELFF. The CDR3 DNA is TGTGCCAGCAGTTTTCCCCACCTCACAGGCACCGGGGAGCTGTTTTTT.

This clonotype was detected a few times. V and J are TRBV28 and TRBJ1-1, with TRBD1 as a possible D gene (6 bases). The V gene's germline CDR1 is MDHEN and CDR2 SYDVKM. The CDR3 sequence is 13 residues long. The V and J ends lost 5 bases and 4 bases respectively, with 11 bases between them. CDR3 residues: CASSLKGGTEAFF. In DNA form, the CDR3 reads TGTGCCAGCAGTCTGAAAGGGGGCACTGAAGCTTTCTTT.

This rearrangement joins TRBV9 to TRBJ2-3; 9 bases are shared with TRBD2. The CDR3 runs to 16 residues. CDR1 is SGDLS and CDR2 is YYNGEE in the germline V gene. With V trimmed by 0 bases and J by 2 bases, 4 bases remained unmatched. CDR3 loop: CASSVVGGRVTDTQYF. The CDR3, as DNA: TGTGCCAGCAGCGTAGTAGGCGGGAGGGTCACAGATACGCAGTATTTT. The full variable domain, completed using reference TRBV9 and TRBJ2-3, is DSGVTQTPKHLITATGQRVTLRCSPRSGDLSVYWYQQSLDQGLQFLIQYYNGEERAKGNILERFSAQQFPDLHSELNLSSLELGDSALYFCASSVVGGRVTDTQYFGPGTRLTVL.

This clonotype has at least ten counts. CDR3 residues: CASSYRPGTSGKSSYNEQFF. DNA of the CDR3: TGTGCCAGCAGCTACCGTCCCGGGACTAGCGGGAAGAGCTCCTACAATGAGCAGTTCTTC. The V and J genes are TRBV5-6 and TRBJ2-1; 13 bases are shared with TRBD2. With 3 bases clipped from V and 0 bases from J, the junction kept 12 bases outside the gene matches. CDR1 is SGHDT and CDR2 is YYEEEE in the germline V gene. The CDR3 totals 20 residues.

The gene calls are TRBV5-1 and TRBJ1-2, with TRBD1 matching 7 bases. The V segment lost 0 bases and the J segment 4 bases; nucleotides outside the gene matches: 3. The CDR3 extends over 14 amino acids. Germline V gene data show CDR1 as SGHRS and CDR2 as YFSETQ. In nucleotides, the CDR3 is TGCGCCAGCAGCTTGGAGACAGGGAGCTATGGCTACACCTTC. Encoded protein: CASSLETGSYGYTF.

This clonotype was recorded many times. The chain links TRBV4-2 to TRBJ1-2; D is possibly TRBD1 (6 bases). CDR1 and CDR2 (germline): LGHNA, YNFKEQ. Trimming took off 0 bases at V and 0 bases at J, with 11 bases between the two ends. This CDR3 is built from 16 residues. CDR3 nucleotides: TGTGCCAGCAGCCAAGATAGACAGGTAGCTAACTATGGCTACACCTTC. Its translation: CASSQDRQVANYGYTF.

V gene TRBV29-1 combines with J gene TRBJ2-5, with TRBD1 identical over 9 bases. The CDR3 sequence is 14 residues long. Germline assignment: CDR1 SQVTM and CDR2 ANQGSEA. The V and J ends lost 7 bases and 2 bases, in that order; junction bases with no gene match: 8. The CDR3 nucleotides are TGCAGCGCCCCCGGACAGGGGTTACAAGAGACCCAGTACTTC. Protein product: CSAPGQGLQETQYF.

This clonotype showed up just a few times. The V gene is TRBV7-9, the J gene TRBJ1-1; D is ambiguous. Trimming shortened V by 1 base and J by 3 bases, and 9 bases separated the two germline ends. CDR1 is SEHNR, CDR2 FQNEAQ, per germline (reference sequence). The CDR3 spans 14 residues. The CDR3 region has the DNA TGTGCCAGCAGCTTAGAAGGCGAGTACACTGAAGCTTTCTTT. As protein: CASSLEGEYTEAFF.

In this sample, this clonotype turned up many times. The chain recombines TRBV18 with TRBJ2-1; D is possibly TRBD2 (6 bases). This CDR3 has 14 amino acids. Germline-derived CDR1 and CDR2 are KGHSH and LQKENI. Trimming took 3 bases from V and 7 from J, leaving 13 bases between them. CDR3 region: CASSPPSVLNEQFF. CDR3 DNA sequence: TGTGCCAGCTCACCCCCTAGCGTGTTGAATGAGCAGTTCTTC.

In its sample, this clonotype was seen a few times. The chain is built from TRBV7-9 and TRBJ1-5; D unclear. Trimming removed 3 bases at V and 5 bases at J, with 5 bases between. The CDR3 runs 12 residues. Germline loops: CDR1 SEHNR, CDR2 FQNEAQ (reference sequence). CDR3 sequence reads: CASSFRDQPQHF. The CDR3 nucleotides read TGTGCCAGCAGCTTTCGGGATCAGCCCCAGCATTTT.

This clonotype was seen repeatedly, ten times or more. The rearrangement links TRBV5-1 to TRBJ2-2, with D possibly TRBD1 on 6 matching bases. Germline CDR1 reads SGHRS; CDR2 reads YFSETQ. The CDR3 runs to 14 residues. The V end was cut by 4 bases, the J end by 4 bases, with 11 bases between. CDR3 sequence: CASSMQGSTGELFF. The CDR3 region has the DNA TGCGCCAGCAGCATGCAGGGGAGCACCGGGGAGCTGTTTTTT.

On this clonotype: The junction does not match germline at one end; this may be a read error. The rearrangement joins TRBV7-9 to TRBJ1-3; no firm D call. The CDR3 is 14 amino acids. Germline-derived CDR1 and CDR2 are SEHNR and FQNEAQ (reference sequence). The CDR3 loop is CASSFRQSENTIYF. DNA for the CDR3: TGTGCCAGCAGCTTTAGGCAGTCTGAAAACACCATATATTTT.

On this clonotype itself: A much more abundant neighbour one base away suggests this may be a read error. This sequence joins TRBV2 and TRBJ1-1; D is perhaps TRBD1 (5 bases). With 8 bases removed from V and 11 bases from J, the gap between germline ends came to 15 bases. The CDR3 contains 11 residues. Germline CDR1 reads SNHLY; CDR2 reads FYNNEI. As DNA, the CDR3 is TGTGCCAGCTTGATAGGGGATGACGCTTTCTTT. It is translated as CASLIGDDAFF.